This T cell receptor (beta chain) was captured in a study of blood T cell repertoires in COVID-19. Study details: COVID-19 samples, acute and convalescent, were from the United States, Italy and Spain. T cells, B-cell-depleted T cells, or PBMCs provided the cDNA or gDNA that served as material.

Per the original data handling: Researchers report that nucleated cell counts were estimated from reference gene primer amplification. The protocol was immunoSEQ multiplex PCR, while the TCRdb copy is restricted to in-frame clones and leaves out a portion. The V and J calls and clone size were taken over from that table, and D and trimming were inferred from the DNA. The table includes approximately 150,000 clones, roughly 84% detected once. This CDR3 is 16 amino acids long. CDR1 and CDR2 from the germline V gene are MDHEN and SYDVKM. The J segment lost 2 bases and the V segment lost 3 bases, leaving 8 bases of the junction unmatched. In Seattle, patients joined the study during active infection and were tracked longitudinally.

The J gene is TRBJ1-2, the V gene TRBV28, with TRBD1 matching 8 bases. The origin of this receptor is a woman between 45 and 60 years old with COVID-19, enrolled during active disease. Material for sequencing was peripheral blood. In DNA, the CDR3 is TGTGCCAGCAGTTTCTGGTCGGCAGGGGGCAACTATGGCTACACCTTC. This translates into CASSFWSAGGNYGYTF.